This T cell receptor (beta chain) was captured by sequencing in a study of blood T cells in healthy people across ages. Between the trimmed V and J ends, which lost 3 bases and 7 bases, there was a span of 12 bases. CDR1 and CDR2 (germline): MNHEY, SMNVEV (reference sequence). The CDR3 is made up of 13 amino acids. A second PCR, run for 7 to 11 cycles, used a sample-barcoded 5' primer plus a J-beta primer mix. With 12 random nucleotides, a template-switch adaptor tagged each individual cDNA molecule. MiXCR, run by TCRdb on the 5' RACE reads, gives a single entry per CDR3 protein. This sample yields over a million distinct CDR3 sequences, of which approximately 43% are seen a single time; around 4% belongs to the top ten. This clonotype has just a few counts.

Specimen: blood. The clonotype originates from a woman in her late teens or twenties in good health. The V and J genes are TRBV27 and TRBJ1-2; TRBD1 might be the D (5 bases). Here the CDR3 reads CASSLSGSLGYTF. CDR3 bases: TGTGCCAGCAGTTTGTCAGGGTCTCTTGGCTACACCTTC.